This T cell receptor (beta chain) was captured by sequencing in a study of T cell repertoires in cytomegalovirus infection. Study-level information: Public TCR beta signatures marked donors with CMV infection and the matching HLA.

Study results and caveats: Predominance within the ex vivo response was attributable to HLA-C-restricted CMV-specific TCR beta clonotypes. The cumulative frequency of public TCR beta families identified carriers of CMV plus the relevant HLA.

This clonotype was seen a few times. The antigen is undetermined. The CDR3 has 10 amino acids. Trimming left V 5 bases short and J 9 bases short, with 5 bases between. Germline V gene lookup returns CDR1 MNHEY and CDR2 SVGEGT. TCRdb ran MiXCR on the reads and lists one entry per CDR3 protein. The sample yields roughly 200,000 distinct CDR3 sequences, approximately 18% seen once. The receptor comes from a human donor in good health (CMV status not recorded). Some clones in this sample may be carry-over from other donors' samples. What was sequenced was CD8+ T cells from PBMCs. The chain has TRBV6-2 or TRBV6-3 and TRBJ2-1; D call uncertain. The CDR3 region is CASSSGEQFF. The CDR3 nucleotides are TGTGCCAGCAGTAGTGGTGAGCAGTTCTTC.